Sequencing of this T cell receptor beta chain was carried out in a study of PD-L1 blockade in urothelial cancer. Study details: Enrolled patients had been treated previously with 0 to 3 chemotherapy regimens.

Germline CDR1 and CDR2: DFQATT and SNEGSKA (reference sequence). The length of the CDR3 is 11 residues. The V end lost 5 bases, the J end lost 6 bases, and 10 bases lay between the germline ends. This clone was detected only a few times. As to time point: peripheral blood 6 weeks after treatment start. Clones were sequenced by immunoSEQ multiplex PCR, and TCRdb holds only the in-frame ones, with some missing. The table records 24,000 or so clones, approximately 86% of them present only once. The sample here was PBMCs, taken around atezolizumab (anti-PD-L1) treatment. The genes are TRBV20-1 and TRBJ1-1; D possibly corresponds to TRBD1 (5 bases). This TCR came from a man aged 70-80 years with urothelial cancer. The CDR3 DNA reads TGCAGTGCTTGGGACTTCCCTGAAGCTTTCTTT. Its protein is CSAWDFPEAFF.